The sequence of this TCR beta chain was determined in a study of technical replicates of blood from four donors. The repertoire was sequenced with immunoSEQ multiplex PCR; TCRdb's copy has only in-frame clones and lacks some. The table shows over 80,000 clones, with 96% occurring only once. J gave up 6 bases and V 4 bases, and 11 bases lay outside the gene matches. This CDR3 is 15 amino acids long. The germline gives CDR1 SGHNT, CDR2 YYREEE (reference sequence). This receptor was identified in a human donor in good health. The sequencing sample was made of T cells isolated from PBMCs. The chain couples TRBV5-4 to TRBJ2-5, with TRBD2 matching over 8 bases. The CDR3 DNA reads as TGTGCCAGCAGCCTACAACTAGCGGATGGGAAGACCCAGTACTTC. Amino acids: CASSLQLADGKTQYF.